These 25 T cell receptor beta chains were all obtained from the same sample, sequenced in a study of cytomegalovirus exposure and HLA in healthy donors. TCRdb's copy holds only in-frame clones and misses some; the assay was immunoSEQ multiplex PCR. The sample yields about 130,000 clones, about 87% seen once. The sequenced sample was PBMCs. The origin of the receptors is a woman in her twenties or thirties in good health and CMV-seropositive.

The chain is built from TRBV2 and TRBJ2-1; 12 bases are shared with TRBD2. Trimming took 6 bases from V and 8 from J; bases not matched to a gene: 8. CDR1 is SNHLY and CDR2 is FYNNEI in the germline V gene. CDR3 length: 15 residues. CDR3: CASSGLAGTGDEQFF. CDR3 coding DNA: TGTGCCAGCAGCGGACTAGCGGGGACGGGGGATGAGCAGTTCTTC.

DNA of the CDR3: TGTGCCAGCAGTTATACGGGTTTCGGAGACTACGAGCAGTACTTC. This sequence encodes CASSYTGFGDYEQYF. This chain uses TRBV6-5 with TRBJ2-7, with D unclear. Trimming shortened V by 3 bases and J by 3 bases, and 15 bases separated the two germline ends. Germline CDR1 reads MNHEY; CDR2 reads SVGAGI. There are 15 residues in the CDR3.

The chain joins TRBV7-7 to TRBJ1-1, with a possible D match to TRBD1 (5 bases). The CDR3 consists of 12 residues. Germline-derived CDR1 and CDR2 are SSHAT and FNYEAQ (reference sequence). Between the trimmed V and J ends, which lost 4 bases and 5 bases, there was a span of 8 bases. CDR3 bases: TGTGCCAGCAGCTCTAAGGGGACTGAAGCTTTCTTT. Translated, it gives CASSSKGTEAFF.

The chain carries TRBV19 and TRBJ1-1; a weak D match, TRBD1 (6 bases). Germline assignment: CDR1 LNHDA and CDR2 SQIVND (reference sequence). Between the trimmed V and J ends, which lost 5 bases and 4 bases, there was a span of 14 bases. This CDR3 is 14 amino acids long. The CDR3 sequence: CASSPVLGGTEAFF. CDR3 sequence (DNA): TGTGCCAGTAGTCCGGTGTTAGGGGGCACTGAAGCTTTCTTT.

This rearrangement joins TRBV6-5 to TRBJ1-4; 7 nucleotides align to TRBD1. This CDR3 is 14 amino acids long. With 6 bases clipped from V and 6 bases from J, the junction kept 7 bases outside the gene matches. CDR1 MNHEY and CDR2 SVGAGI come from the germline V gene. The CDR3 here is CASSLTGHDEKLFF. Written as DNA, the CDR3 is TGTGCCAGCAGCCTGACAGGGCATGATGAAAAACTGTTTTTT.

CDR3 in amino acids: CASSLGQGSNQPQHF. The CDR3 coding sequence is TGTGCCAGCAGCCTGGGACAGGGGAGCAATCAGCCCCAGCATTTT. This sequence joins TRBV6-6 and TRBJ1-5, with TRBD1 matching over 10 bases. V gave up 6 bases and J gave up 1 base; unmatched junction bases: 3. The CDR3 runs to 15 residues. The germline gives CDR1 MNHNY, CDR2 SVGAGI (reference sequence).

The chain joins TRBV15 to TRBJ2-7; D gene unclear. Trimming stripped 0 bases from V and 3 bases from J, with 9 bases between. The germline V gene encodes CDR1 LNHNV and CDR2 YYDKDF (reference sequence). This CDR3 has 14 amino acids. CDR3 protein: CATSRDLNGYEQYF. The CDR3 DNA reads as TGTGCCACCAGCAGAGATCTTAACGGCTACGAGCAGTACTTC.

For this clone: The sample holds other DNA sequences that translate to the same CDR3. The chain employs TRBV5-1 and TRBJ2-7; TRBD1 matches at 7 bases. The trim removed 2 bases at V and 4 bases at J, leaving 0 bases unmatched. Per the germline V gene, CDR1 is SGHRS and CDR2 is YFSETQ. This CDR3 spans 12 amino acids. This CDR3 reads CASSLQGYEQYF. For the CDR3, the DNA is TGCGCCAGCAGCTTACAGGGGTACGAGCAGTACTTC.

This chain joins TRBV5-1 and TRBJ2-7, with D possibly matching TRBD1 (6 bases). This CDR3 has 15 amino acids. Trimming cost V 0 bases and J 5 bases, with 15 bases left between them. Germline CDR1 is SGHRS and CDR2 is YFSETQ. The CDR3 coding sequence is TGCGCCAGCAGCTTGGACTCGGGACACCAGAACGAGCAGTACTTC. It is translated as CASSLDSGHQNEQYF.

The chain recombines TRBV2 with TRBJ2-5; D is possibly TRBD1 (6 bases). V was shortened by 5 bases and J by 7 bases, with 17 bases between the two germline ends. CDR3 length equals 14 residues. From germline, CDR1 is SNHLY and CDR2 FYNNEI. The CDR3, as DNA: TGTGCCAGCAGTTCCCGCACAGGGACGAGGACCCAGTACTTC. Translating it yields CASSSRTGTRTQYF.

The chain joins TRBV11-2 to TRBJ2-7; 13 nucleotides line up with TRBD2. Germline lookup yields CDR1 SGHAT and CDR2 FQNNGV. After removal of 1 base from V and 7 bases from J, the junction contained 4 bases not matched to a gene. This CDR3 region has 15 residues. The CDR3 coding sequence is TGTGCCAGCAGCTTAGTGACTAGCGGGGGGTCTGAGCAGTACTTC. Translation: CASSLVTSGGSEQYF.

V gene TRBV6-6 combines with J gene TRBJ1-1; D possibly corresponds to TRBD1 (5 bases). V lost 0 bases to trimming and J lost 0 bases, with 8 bases between them. The CDR3 runs 15 residues. Germline V CDR1 and CDR2: MNHNY, SVGAGI (reference sequence). CDR3 sequence (DNA): TGTGCCAGCAGTTACTCGAAGGGGATGAACACTGAAGCTTTCTTT. This sequence encodes CASSYSKGMNTEAFF.

The V and J genes are TRBV9 and TRBJ2-5; 9 bases line up with TRBD1. Germline assignment: CDR1 SGDLS and CDR2 YYNGEE. The CDR3 runs to 13 residues. V gave up 2 bases and J gave up 5 bases; unmatched junction bases: 1. The CDR3: CASSVGQGETQYF. CDR3 nucleotides: TGTGCCAGCAGCGTTGGACAGGGGGAGACCCAGTACTTC.

This sequence joins TRBV27 and TRBJ2-7, with 7 bases identical to TRBD1. CDR1 is MNHEY and CDR2 is SMNVEV in the germline V gene (reference sequence). Unmatched junction bases numbered 8, after V lost 6 bases and J lost 6 bases. This CDR3 comprises 13 residues. The CDR3 protein is CASRPTGVSEQYF. CDR3 bases: TGTGCCAGCAGGCCCACAGGGGTAAGCGAGCAGTACTTC.

The CDR3 bases are TGTGCCAGCAGTCGGCAGGGGGTTAACTATGGCTACACCTTC. Translation: CASSRQGVNYGYTF. This chain connects TRBV13 to TRBJ1-2; 7 nucleotides line up with TRBD1. CDR1 PRHDT and CDR2 FYEKMQ come from the germline V gene (reference sequence). The CDR3 loop spans 14 amino acids. V shed 6 bases and J 1 base; nucleotides not matched to a gene: 5.

The chain joins TRBV5-8 to TRBJ1-5, with TRBD1 as a possible D gene (6 bases). From germline, CDR1 is SGHTS and CDR2 YDEGEE. The V gene lost 4 bases and the J gene lost 4 bases, with 18 bases spanning the gap. There are 16 residues in the CDR3. This chain's CDR3 is CASSAGALEGNQPQHF. CDR3 nucleotides: TGTGCCAGCAGCGCAGGGGCCCTGGAAGGGAATCAGCCCCAGCATTTT.

The chain carries TRBV4-1 and TRBJ1-4, with no clear D. Trimming left V 6 bases short and J 7 bases short, with 15 bases between. This CDR3 has 14 residues. The germline gives CDR1 MGHRA, CDR2 YSYEKL. The CDR3 spells CASSRREPFEKLFF. CDR3 sequence (DNA): TGCGCCAGCAGTCGAAGGGAGCCGTTTGAAAAACTGTTTTTT.

V and J are TRBV28 and TRBJ1-1; D is uncertain. The CDR3 contains 15 residues. Between the trimmed V and J ends, which lost 11 bases and 8 bases, there was a span of 27 bases. The germline V gene encodes CDR1 MDHEN and CDR2 SYDVKM. The CDR3 nucleotides read TGTGCCGCTGGGTCGAGGGAAATGCTACGAGCCGAAGCTTTCTTT. Translated, it gives CAAGSREMLRAEAFF.

The V gene is TRBV27, the J gene TRBJ1-1; D unclear. Germline V gene sequence: CDR1 MNHEY, CDR2 SMNVEV (reference sequence). Trimming removed 2 bases from V and 7 bases from J, with 17 bases in between. The length of the CDR3 is 15 residues. CDR3 bases: TGTGCCAGCAGTTTACGGTTACAGCGGGGTTATGAAGCTTTCTTT. It is translated as CASSLRLQRGYEAFF.

The gene calls are TRBV5-1 and TRBJ2-7; 11 bases line up with TRBD1. The V and J ends lost 6 bases and 5 bases, in that order; junction bases with no gene match: 7. Germline V gene sequence: CDR1 SGHRS, CDR2 YFSETQ. The CDR3 totals 14 residues. CDR3 region: CASKRTGGSDEQYF. Written as DNA, the CDR3 is TGCGCCAGCAAGAGGACAGGGGGCAGCGACGAGCAGTACTTC.

The CDR3 coding sequence is TGTGCCACCAGCAGAGCAACGGGAGAGACCCAGTACTTC. This gives the protein CATSRATGETQYF. The J gene is TRBJ2-5, the V gene TRBV15; D gene ambiguous. V lost 1 base and J lost 4, with 7 bases in between. CDR1 LNHNV and CDR2 YYDKDF come from the germline V gene (reference sequence). This CDR3 comprises 13 residues.

This clone was picked up one time. This chain uses TRBV6-5 with TRBJ2-2, with D perhaps TRBD2 (5 bases). V was pared by 3 bases and J by 8 bases, with 16 bases between. Germline V lookup: CDR1 MNHEY, CDR2 SVGAGI. The CDR3 covers 15 residues. The CDR3: CASSYEFLAPGELFF. In nucleotides, the CDR3 is TGTGCCAGCAGTTATGAATTTCTAGCTCCGGGGGAGCTGTTTTTT.

The gene calls are TRBV4-1 and TRBJ2-5, with TRBD1 matching over 8 bases. After removal of 3 bases from V and 5 bases from J, the junction contained 14 bases not matched to a gene. The CDR3 is 17 amino acids. Per the germline V gene, CDR1 is MGHRA and CDR2 is YSYEKL. CDR3 amino acids: CASSQEVGYRGEETQYF. The CDR3 coding sequence is TGCGCCAGCAGCCAGGAAGTAGGGTACAGGGGGGAGGAGACCCAGTACTTC.

Only one count was recorded for this clone. The chain employs TRBV11-3 and TRBJ2-7; maybe TRBD2 (6 bases). Germline V gene data show CDR1 as SGHNT and CDR2 as YENEEA. Trimming stripped 5 bases from V and 5 bases from J, with 13 bases between. The CDR3 has 13 residues. The CDR3 loop reads CASSPPGVDEQYF. The CDR3 DNA follows: TGTGCCAGCAGCCCCCCGGGGGTCGACGAGCAGTACTTC.

The rearrangement uses TRBV2 and TRBJ2-5; 9 bases fit TRBD1. The junction had 9 bases not matched to a gene; V was cut back by 9 bases and J by 4 bases. The CDR3 covers 14 residues. CDR1 SNHLY and CDR2 FYNNEI come from the germline V gene. CDR3 sequence reads: CASYRGQSGETQYF. The CDR3 DNA reads as TGTGCCAGTTACAGGGGGCAGAGCGGAGAGACCCAGTACTTC.